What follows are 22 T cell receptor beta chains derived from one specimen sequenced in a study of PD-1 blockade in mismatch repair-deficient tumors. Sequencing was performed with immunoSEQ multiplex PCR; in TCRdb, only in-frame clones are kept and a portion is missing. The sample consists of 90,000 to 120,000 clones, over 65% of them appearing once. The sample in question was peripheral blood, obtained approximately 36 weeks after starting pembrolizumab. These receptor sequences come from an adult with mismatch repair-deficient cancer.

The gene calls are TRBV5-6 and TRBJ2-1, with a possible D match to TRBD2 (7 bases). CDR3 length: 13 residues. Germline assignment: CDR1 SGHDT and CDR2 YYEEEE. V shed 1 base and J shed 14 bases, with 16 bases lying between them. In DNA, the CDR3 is TGTGCCAGCAGCTTGTGGGAGGGGGGATTGAAGTTCTTC. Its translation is CASSLWEGGLKFF.

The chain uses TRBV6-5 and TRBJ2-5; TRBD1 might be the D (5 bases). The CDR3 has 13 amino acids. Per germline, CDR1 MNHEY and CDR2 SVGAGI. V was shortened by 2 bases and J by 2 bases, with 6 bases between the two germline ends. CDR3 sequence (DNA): TGTGCCAGCAGTTACGGGGCGCAAGAGACCCAGTACTTC. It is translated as CASSYGAQETQYF.

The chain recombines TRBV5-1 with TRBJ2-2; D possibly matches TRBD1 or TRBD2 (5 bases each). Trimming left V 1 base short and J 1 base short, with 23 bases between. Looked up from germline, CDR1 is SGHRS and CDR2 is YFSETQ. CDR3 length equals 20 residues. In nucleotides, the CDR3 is TGCGCCAGCAGCTTGTGGATCGCGAGTTACGGGGCTTTGAACACCGGGGAGCTGTTTTTT. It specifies CASSLWIASYGALNTGELFF.

CDR3 in amino acids: CASSEGQANSGANVLTF. As DNA, the CDR3 is TGTGCCAGCAGCGAGGGACAGGCGAACTCTGGGGCCAACGTCCTGACTTTC. The gene calls are TRBV11-3 and TRBJ2-6, with 8 bases that match TRBD1. V trimming: 5 bases; J trimming: 0 bases; junction bases outside the gene matches: 6. The CDR3 is 17 residues long. Germline CDR1 reads SGHNT; CDR2 reads YENEEA. Supplemented by reference TRBV11-3 and TRBJ2-6, the full variable domain reads EAGVVQSPRYKIIEKKQPVAFWCNPISGHNTLYWYLQNLGQGPELLIRYENEEAVDDSQLPKDRFSAERLKGVDSTLKIQPAELGDSAVYLCASSEGQANSGANVLTFGAGSRLTVL.

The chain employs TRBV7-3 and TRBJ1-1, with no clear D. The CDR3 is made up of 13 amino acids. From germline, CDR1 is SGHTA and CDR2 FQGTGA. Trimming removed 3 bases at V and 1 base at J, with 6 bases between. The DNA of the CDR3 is TGTGCCAGCAGCTTTGGCGGGAACACTGAAGCTTTCTTT. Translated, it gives CASSFGGNTEAFF.

Written as DNA, the CDR3 is TGTGCCAGCAATCCCACAGCGGGGGGACAGCCCCAGCATTTT. It specifies CASNPTAGGQPQHF. The chain is built from TRBV2 and TRBJ1-5; the D gene is possibly TRBD1 (5 bases). Germline V CDR1 and CDR2: SNHLY, FYNNEI. This CDR3 has 14 residues. V gave up 7 bases and J gave up 7 bases, with 17 bases separating them.

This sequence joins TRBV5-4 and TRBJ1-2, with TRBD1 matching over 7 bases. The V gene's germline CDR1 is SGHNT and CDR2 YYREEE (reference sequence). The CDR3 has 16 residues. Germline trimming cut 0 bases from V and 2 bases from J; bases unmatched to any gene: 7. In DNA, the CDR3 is TGTGCCAGCAGCTTGGTGCAGGGGGTTGGGAACTATGGCTACACCTTC. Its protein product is CASSLVQGVGNYGYTF.

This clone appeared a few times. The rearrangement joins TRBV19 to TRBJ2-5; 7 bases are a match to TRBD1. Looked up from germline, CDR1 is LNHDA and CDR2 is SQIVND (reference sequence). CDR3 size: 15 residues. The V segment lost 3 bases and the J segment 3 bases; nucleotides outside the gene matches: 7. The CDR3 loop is CASSMIGGQEETQYF. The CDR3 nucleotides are TGTGCCAGTAGTATGATAGGGGGCCAGGAAGAGACCCAGTACTTC. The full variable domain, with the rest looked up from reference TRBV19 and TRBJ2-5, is DGGITQSPKYLFRKEGQNVTLSCEQNLNHDAMYWYRQDPGQGLRLIYYSQIVNDFQKGDIAEGYSVSREKKESFPLTVTSAQKNPTAFYLCASSMIGGQEETQYFGPGTRLLVL.

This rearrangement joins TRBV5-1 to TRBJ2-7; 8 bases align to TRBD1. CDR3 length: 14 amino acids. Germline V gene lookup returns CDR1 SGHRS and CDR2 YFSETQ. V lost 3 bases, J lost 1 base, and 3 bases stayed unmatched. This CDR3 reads CASSSRDRSYEQYF. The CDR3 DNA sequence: TGCGCCAGCAGCTCCCGGGACAGGTCCTACGAGCAGTACTTC.

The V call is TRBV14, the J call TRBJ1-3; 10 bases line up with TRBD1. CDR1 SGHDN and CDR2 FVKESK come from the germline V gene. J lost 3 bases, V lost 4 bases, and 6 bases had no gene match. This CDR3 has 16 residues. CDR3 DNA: TGTGCCAGCAGCCGGAGACAGGGGGCAGATGGAAACACCATATATTTT. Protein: CASSRRQGADGNTIYF.

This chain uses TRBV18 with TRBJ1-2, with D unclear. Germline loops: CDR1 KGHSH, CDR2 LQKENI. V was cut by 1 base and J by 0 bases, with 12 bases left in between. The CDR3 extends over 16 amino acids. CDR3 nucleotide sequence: TGTGCCAGCTCACCACTAGCGCGGGTAGCTAACTATGGCTACACCTTC. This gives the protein CASSPLARVANYGYTF.

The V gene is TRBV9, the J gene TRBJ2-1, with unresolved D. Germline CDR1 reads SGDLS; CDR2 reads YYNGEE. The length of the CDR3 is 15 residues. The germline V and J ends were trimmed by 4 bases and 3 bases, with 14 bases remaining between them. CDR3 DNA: TGTGCCAGCAGCCAAGATGGAGACGGCTACAATGAGCAGTTCTTC. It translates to CASSQDGDGYNEQFF.

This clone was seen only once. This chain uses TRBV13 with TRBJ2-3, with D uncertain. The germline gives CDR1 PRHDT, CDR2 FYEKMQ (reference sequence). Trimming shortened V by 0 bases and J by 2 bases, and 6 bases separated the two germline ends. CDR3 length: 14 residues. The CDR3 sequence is CASSLGADTDTQYF. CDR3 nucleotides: TGTGCCAGCAGCTTAGGGGCAGACACAGATACGCAGTATTTT.

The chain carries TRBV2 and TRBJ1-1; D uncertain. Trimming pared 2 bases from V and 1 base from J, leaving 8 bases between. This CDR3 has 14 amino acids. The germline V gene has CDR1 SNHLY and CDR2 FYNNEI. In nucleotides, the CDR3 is TGTGCCAGCAGTGAACTAGACACGAACACTGAAGCTTTCTTT. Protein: CASSELDTNTEAFF.

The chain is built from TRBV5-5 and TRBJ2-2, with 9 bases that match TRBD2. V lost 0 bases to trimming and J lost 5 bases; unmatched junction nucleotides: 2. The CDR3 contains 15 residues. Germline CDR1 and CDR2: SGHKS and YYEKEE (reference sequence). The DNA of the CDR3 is TGTGCCAGCAGCTTGGAGACTAGCGGTACCGGGGAGCTGTTTTTT. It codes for CASSLETSGTGELFF.

As DNA, the CDR3 is TGTGCCAGCAGTTCCCCGAGTGAGAAGAACACTGAAGCTTTCTTT. Translating it yields CASSSPSEKNTEAFF. This sequence joins TRBV6-6 and TRBJ1-1; D is unresolved. Germline V gives CDR1 MNHNY, CDR2 SVGAGI (reference sequence). The V end lost 4 bases, the J end lost 1 base, and 13 bases lay between the germline ends. The CDR3 consists of 15 residues.

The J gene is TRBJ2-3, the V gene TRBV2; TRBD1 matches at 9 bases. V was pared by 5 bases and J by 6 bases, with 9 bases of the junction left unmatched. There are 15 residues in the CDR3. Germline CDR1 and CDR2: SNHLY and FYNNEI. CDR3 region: CASSQRGTGTDTQYF. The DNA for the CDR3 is TGTGCCAGCAGTCAAAGGGGGACAGGGACGGATACGCAGTATTTT.

The CDR3 reads CASTWGGPSTDTQYF. CDR3 DNA sequence: TGTGCCAGCACCTGGGGCGGACCTAGCACAGATACGCAGTATTTT. The chain has TRBV5-4 and TRBJ2-3; D is possibly TRBD1 (5 bases). V was clipped by 6 bases and J by 0 bases, with 14 bases between them. Germline assignment: CDR1 SGHNT and CDR2 YYREEE (reference sequence). The CDR3 runs to 15 residues.

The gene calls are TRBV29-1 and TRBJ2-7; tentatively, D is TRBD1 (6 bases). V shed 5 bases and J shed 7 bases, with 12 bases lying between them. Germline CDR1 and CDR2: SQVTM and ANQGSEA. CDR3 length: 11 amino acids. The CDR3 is CSVLGGPEQYF. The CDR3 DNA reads TGCAGCGTTCTAGGGGGTCCTGAGCAGTACTTC.

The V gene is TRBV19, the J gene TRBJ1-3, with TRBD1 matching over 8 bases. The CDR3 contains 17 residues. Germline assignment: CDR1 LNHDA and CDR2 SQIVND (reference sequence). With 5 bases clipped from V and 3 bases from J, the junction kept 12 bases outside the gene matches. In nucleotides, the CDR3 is TGTGCCAGTAGTGGGAGACAGGGGACAGGTTTTGGAAACACCATATATTTT. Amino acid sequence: CASSGRQGTGFGNTIYF.

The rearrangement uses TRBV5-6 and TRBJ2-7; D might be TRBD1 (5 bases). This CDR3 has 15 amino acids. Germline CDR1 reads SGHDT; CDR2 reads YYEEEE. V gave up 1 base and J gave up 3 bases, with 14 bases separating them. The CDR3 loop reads CASSLLGPGHYEQYF. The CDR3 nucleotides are TGTGCCAGCAGCTTGCTAGGGCCAGGACACTACGAGCAGTACTTC.

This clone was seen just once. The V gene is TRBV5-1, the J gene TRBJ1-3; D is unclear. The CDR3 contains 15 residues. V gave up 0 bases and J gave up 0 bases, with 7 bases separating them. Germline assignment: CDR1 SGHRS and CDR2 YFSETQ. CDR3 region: CASSLDGTSGNTIYF. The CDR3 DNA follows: TGCGCCAGCAGCTTGGATGGAACCTCTGGAAACACCATATATTTT.